Below, one TCR beta chain is given with its context. Its specificity is unknown. Genomic DNA acted as the template from which TCR beta VDJ combination and CDR3 sequence profiling were carried out. MiXCR, applied by TCRdb to the reads, yields one record per CDR3 protein. The sample has hundreds of thousands of distinct CDR3 sequences; under 80% are singletons. These data come from a study of CD8+CD57+ T cells in acquired aplastic anemia. As for the study in general: Isolated CD4+ and CD8+ cells, once sorted, yielded DNA averaging roughly 3.2 ug. Among healthy donors, CD4+ cells averaged approximately 10 million reads.

Notes on the study in general: Patients shared 25 to 30 CD8+ CDR3 sequences with controls. Statistical testing detected no significant gap in CD8+ Simpson's diversity between patients and controls.

Germline V gene data show CDR1 as SGHNT and CDR2 as YYREEE (reference sequence). V shed 5 bases and J 5 bases; nucleotides not matched to a gene: 11. The CDR3 spans 15 residues. The chain couples TRBV5-4 to TRBJ2-5; TRBD1 matches at 8 bases. Sequencing was performed on sorted CD4+, CD8+, or CD8+CD57+ T cells (not recorded which) from PBMCs. The sequence derives from a human donor in good health, serving as a control. CDR3 bases: TGTGCCAGCAGTGCAGGGGGCAAGGGATTGGAGACCCAGTACTTC. This codes for CASSAGGKGLETQYF.